One sample yielded the 29 T cell receptor beta chains listed below, sequenced in a study of cytomegalovirus exposure and HLA in healthy donors. The PCR employed 60 Vbeta primers together with 13 Jbeta primers. TCRdb keeps only in-frame clones here, not all; method: immunoSEQ multiplex PCR. The table records some 120,000 clones, 81% of them present only once. The sample comprised PBMCs. The receptors here all came from a man aged 18 to 30 in good health and CMV-seronegative.

CDR3 in amino acids: CASSLDSNGEKLFF. DNA for the CDR3: TGTGCCAGCAGCCTAGACAGTAACGGTGAAAAACTGTTTTTT. The gene calls are TRBV5-6 and TRBJ1-4; D possibly corresponds to TRBD1 (5 bases). The CDR3 totals 14 residues. Germline CDR1 reads SGHDT; CDR2 reads YYEEEE. Between the trimmed V and J ends, which lost 4 bases and 7 bases, there was a span of 14 bases. The complete variable domain, with remaining parts taken from reference TRBV5-6 and TRBJ1-4, reads DAGVTQSPTHLIKTRGQQVTLRCSPKSGHDTVSWYQQALGQGPQFIFQYYEEEERQRGNFPDRFSGHQFPNYSSELNVNALLLGDSALYLCASSLDSNGEKLFFGSGTQLSVL.

In its sample, this clone was seen a few times. J is TRBJ1-5 and V is TRBV2; TRBD1 matches at 8 bases. This CDR3 comprises 13 residues. Germline loops: CDR1 SNHLY, CDR2 FYNNEI. V shed 7 bases, J shed 5 bases, and the junction held 4 bases outside the gene matches. The CDR3 DNA follows: TGTGCCAGCACTGACAGGGGCCATCAGCCCCAGCATTTT. Translating gives CASTDRGHQPQHF.

The chain combines TRBV7-8 with TRBJ1-6, with 7 bases fitting TRBD1. Germline loops: CDR1 SGHVS, CDR2 FQNEAQ. Trimming took 5 bases from V and 0 from J; bases not matched to a gene: 4. There are 16 residues in the CDR3. For the CDR3, the DNA is TGTGCCAGCAGCACGGGACAGTTCTCCTATAATTCACCCCTCCACTTT. Its protein is CASSTGQFSYNSPLHF.

The chain recombines TRBV19 with TRBJ2-7; a weak D match, TRBD1 (6 bases). V was trimmed by 5 bases and J by 0 bases, leaving 14 bases between them. This CDR3 is built from 15 residues. CDR1 is LNHDA, CDR2 SQIVND, per germline (reference sequence). The CDR3 bases are TGTGCCAGTAGTGGCGACCCGGACAGCTCCTACGAGCAGTACTTC. It codes for CASSGDPDSSYEQYF.

The chain combines TRBV7-3 with TRBJ1-1, with D uncertain. V dropped 1 base and J dropped 2 bases, with 5 bases sitting between them. Germline V gene sequence: CDR1 SGHTA, CDR2 FQGTGA. The CDR3 is made up of 13 amino acids. In nucleotides, the CDR3 is TGTGCCAGCAGCTTAAAGAGTAACACTGAAGCTTTCTTT. Translated: CASSLKSNTEAFF.

The rearrangement uses TRBV20-1 and TRBJ2-3; D gene unclear. Trimming took off 4 bases at V and 5 bases at J, with 4 bases between the two ends. Germline-derived CDR1 and CDR2 are DFQATT and SNEGSKA (reference sequence). The CDR3 sequence is 10 residues long. The CDR3 DNA sequence: TGCAGTGCTACACTAGATACGCAGTATTTT. The encoded protein is CSATLDTQYF.

This clone was seen only a few times. This chain joins TRBV19 and TRBJ1-4; D may be TRBD1 (5 bases). This CDR3 is 18 amino acids long. V lost 4 bases to trimming and J lost 2 bases, with 20 bases between them. Looked up from germline, CDR1 is LNHDA and CDR2 is SQIVND (reference sequence). CDR3 sequence: CASSTLLSQTATNEKLFF. For the CDR3, the DNA is TGTGCCAGTAGTACTCTACTTTCTCAGACAGCTACTAATGAAAAACTGTTTTTT.

This chain connects TRBV7-9 to TRBJ2-6; D not resolved. This CDR3 contains 16 residues. Trimming cost V 2 bases and J 0 bases, with 8 bases left between them. Germline V gene lookup returns CDR1 SEHNR and CDR2 FQNEAQ (reference sequence). The CDR3 sequence: CASSLRLPSGANVLTF. The CDR3 region has the DNA TGTGCCAGCAGCTTACGTCTCCCCTCTGGGGCCAACGTCCTGACTTTC.

This sequence joins TRBV9 and TRBJ2-3; possible D gene TRBD2, 5 bases. The CDR3 is 15 residues long. The V end lost 4 bases, the J end lost 2 bases, and 14 bases lay between the germline ends. Germline-derived CDR1 and CDR2 are SGDLS and YYNGEE. In nucleotides, the CDR3 is TGTGCCAGCAGCAACTCCCCGGGGTCCACAGATACGCAGTATTTT. Protein product: CASSNSPGSTDTQYF.

The CDR3 region is CASSPWTGSNQPQHF. The DNA of the CDR3 is TGCGCCAGCAGCCCCTGGACAGGGTCTAATCAGCCCCAGCATTTT. The V call is TRBV5-1, the J call TRBJ1-5; 8 bases are a match to TRBD1. V shed 4 bases and J 4 bases; nucleotides not matched to a gene: 7. Germline values: CDR1 SGHRS, CDR2 YFSETQ. This CDR3 region has 15 residues.

V is TRBV7-3 and J is TRBJ1-6; 7 positions match TRBD1. The germline gives CDR1 SGHTA, CDR2 FQGTGA. V was clipped by 5 bases and J by 1 base; unmatched bases: 2. The CDR3 is 15 amino acids. The chain's CDR3 is CASSRDSSYNSPLHF. The CDR3 DNA follows: TGTGCCAGCAGCCGGGACAGTTCCTATAATTCACCCCTCCACTTT.

V usage is TRBV7-3 and J usage is TRBJ2-7; 8 positions agree with TRBD1. The ends lost 4 bases at V and 5 bases at J; junction bases unmatched: 4. This CDR3 is built from 13 residues. Germline V gene lookup returns CDR1 SGHTA and CDR2 FQGTGA. CDR3 nucleotide sequence: TGTGCCAGCAGCTCCTACAGGGGGGACGAGCAGTACTTC. It codes for CASSSYRGDEQYF.

The chain recombines TRBV7-9 with TRBJ2-2, with D maybe TRBD2 (6 bases). Germline V gene sequence: CDR1 SEHNR, CDR2 FQNEAQ (reference sequence). The CDR3 runs 16 residues. V was clipped by 2 bases and J by 0 bases, with 10 bases between them. This CDR3 is CASSLSGEPNTGELFF. CDR3 nucleotides: TGTGCCAGCAGCTTATCGGGGGAGCCGAACACCGGGGAGCTGTTTTTT.

The chain uses TRBV12-5 and TRBJ1-3; D not resolved. V shed 7 bases and J shed 3 bases, with 10 bases lying between them. CDR3 length: 13 residues. Germline-derived CDR1 and CDR2 are LGHNT and FRNRAP. DNA of the CDR3: TGTGCTAGTGAAGCGGGATATGGAAACACCATATATTTT. Translating it yields CASEAGYGNTIYF.

V gene TRBV2 combines with J gene TRBJ2-1, with 11 bases that match TRBD2. Germline CDR1 and CDR2: SNHLY and FYNNEI. CDR3 length equals 15 residues. Losses at the gene ends were 6 bases for V and 7 bases for J; bases not matched to a gene: 8. CDR3 nucleotide sequence: TGTGCCAGCAGAGACCGTAGCGGGGGGGCGAATGAGCAGTTCTTC. Translated, it gives CASRDRSGGANEQFF.

The chain has TRBV21-1 and TRBJ1-1. TRBV21-1 is noted as a pseudogene. There are 16 residues in the CDR3. Written as DNA, the CDR3 is TGTGCCAGCAGCACCCGACCGGCCCAGGCGGGCACTGAAGCTTTCTTT. Its protein is CASSTRPAQAGTEAFF.

This clone was counted once. This rearrangement joins TRBV2 to TRBJ2-3, with 9 bases aligning to TRBD1. V was clipped by 5 bases and J by 0 bases; unmatched bases: 3. Germline values: CDR1 SNHLY, CDR2 FYNNEI. The CDR3 has 15 residues. In DNA form, the CDR3 reads TGTGCCAGCAGTAGGACAGGGGTTAGCACAGATACGCAGTATTTT. Translating gives CASSRTGVSTDTQYF.

The chain recombines TRBV4-3 with TRBJ1-1; 9 bases map to TRBD1. The ends lost 7 bases at V and 1 base at J; junction bases unmatched: 1. This CDR3 is 13 amino acids long. CDR1 LGHNA and CDR2 YSLEER come from the germline V gene. In DNA, the CDR3 is TGCGCCAGCATGGGACAGGGGAACACTGAAGCTTTCTTT. Protein product: CASMGQGNTEAFF.

This clone showed up just a few times. The chain uses TRBV6-1 and TRBJ1-5; TRBD1 matches 8 bases. CDR3 length equals 17 residues. Germline V gene lookup returns CDR1 MNHNS and CDR2 SASEGT. J gave up 3 bases and V 0 bases, and 7 bases lay outside the gene matches. The CDR3 coding sequence is TGTGCCAGCAGTGAAGCGCAGGGACAGGTAATCAATCAGCCCCAGCATTTT. Its translation is CASSEAQGQVINQPQHF.

This clone was seen just once. The chain employs TRBV27 and TRBJ1-2; D possibly corresponds to TRBD1 (5 bases). This CDR3 has 14 amino acids. V dropped 5 bases and J dropped 2 bases, with 12 bases sitting between them. Germline CDR1 MNHEY, CDR2 SMNVEV (reference sequence). The CDR3 reads CASSPRGGNYGYTF. CDR3 DNA: TGTGCCAGCAGTCCGCGGGGGGGGAACTATGGCTACACCTTC.

CDR3 loop: CASSLKTGDSTEAFF. The CDR3 nucleotides read TGTGCCAGCAGCTTGAAAACAGGGGATTCGACTGAAGCTTTCTTT. The gene calls are TRBV5-4 and TRBJ1-1; TRBD1 agrees at 7 bases. Looked up from germline, CDR1 is SGHNT and CDR2 is YYREEE (reference sequence). The V segment lost 1 base and the J segment 5 bases; nucleotides outside the gene matches: 8. This CDR3 region has 15 residues.

The chain combines TRBV27 with TRBJ1-5; D may be TRBD1 (5 bases). This CDR3 comprises 14 residues. Germline CDR1 is MNHEY and CDR2 is SMNVEV (reference sequence). V shed 2 bases and J shed 10 bases, with 15 bases lying between them. The CDR3 loop reads CASSLKDSQSPQHF. The CDR3 region has the DNA TGTGCCAGCAGTTTAAAAGACAGCCAGTCCCCCCAGCATTTT.

A word on this clone: Other DNA variants within this sample encode the same CDR3. This rearrangement joins TRBV7-8 to TRBJ1-3; the D is unclear. Per germline, CDR1 SGHVS and CDR2 FQNEAQ. The length of the CDR3 is 14 residues. Trimming shortened V by 2 bases and J by 4 bases, and 9 bases separated the two germline ends. The CDR3 reads CASSLSHSGNTIYF. The CDR3 DNA is TGTGCCAGCAGCTTATCCCACTCCGGAAACACCATATATTTT.

The chain uses TRBV7-6 and TRBJ1-5, with D tentatively TRBD1 (6 bases). Germline V lookup: CDR1 SGHVS, CDR2 FNYEAQ. The V and J ends lost 1 base and 4 bases respectively, with 11 bases between them. The CDR3 sequence is 15 residues long. The CDR3 nucleotides are TGTGCCAGCAGCTTAGGCAGGGGACCTAATCAGCCCCAGCATTTT. The encoded protein is CASSLGRGPNQPQHF.

The rearrangement uses TRBV27 and TRBJ2-7, with D possibly matching TRBD1 (6 bases). The ends were cut back, 3 bases at V and 2 bases at J, with 20 bases in the middle. This CDR3 region has 17 residues. Germline V CDR1 and CDR2: MNHEY, SMNVEV (reference sequence). The CDR3 bases are TGTGCCAGCAGTTTTAGACGCAGGGGCATGGGCCCCTACGAGCAGTACTTC. Its protein product is CASSFRRRGMGPYEQYF.

J is TRBJ2-3 and V is TRBV7-9, with 9 nucleotides matching TRBD2. In germline, CDR1 is SEHNR, CDR2 FQNEAQ (reference sequence). V lost 2 bases and J lost 3; bases outside the gene matches: 3. CDR3 length equals 15 residues. The CDR3 protein is CASSLRGGETDTQYF. The DNA for the CDR3 is TGTGCCAGCAGCTTACGCGGGGGGGAAACAGATACGCAGTATTTT.

The V and J genes are TRBV15 and TRBJ2-1, with D possibly TRBD1 on 6 matching bases. Germline V gives CDR1 LNHNV, CDR2 YYDKDF (reference sequence). Trimming cost V 0 bases and J 9 bases, with 9 bases left between them. The length of the CDR3 is 13 residues. The CDR3 region has the DNA TGTGCCACCAGCAGAGATGGGGGCGGTGAGCAGTTCTTC. Protein sequence: CATSRDGGGEQFF. Full variable domain (outside the CDR3, taken from reference TRBV15 and TRBJ2-1): DAMVIQNPRYQVTQFGKPVTLSCSQTLNHNVMYWYQQKSSQAPKLLFHYYDKDFNNEADTPDNFQSRRPNTSFCFLDIRSPGLGDTAMYLCATSRDGGGEQFFGPGTRLTVL.

The genes are TRBV7-2 and TRBJ1-1, with a weak D call TRBD1 (5 bases). Trimming shortened V by 5 bases and J by 3 bases, and 13 bases separated the two germline ends. This CDR3 region has 14 residues. Per germline, CDR1 SGHTA and CDR2 FQGNSA. CDR3 nucleotides: TGTGCCAGCAGCCTGCTATACAGGTACACTGAAGCTTTCTTT. It translates to CASSLLYRYTEAFF.

The V gene is TRBV6-1, the J gene TRBJ2-5, with D hard to call. The J call may be faulty, since TRBJ2-7 better matches the DNA end. The CDR3 has 13 amino acids. The V gene's germline CDR1 is MNHNS and CDR2 SASEGT. The CDR3 coding sequence is TGTGCCAGCAGTGAGTCGGTGTCCTACGAGCAGTACTTC. Translated: CASSESVSYEQYF.